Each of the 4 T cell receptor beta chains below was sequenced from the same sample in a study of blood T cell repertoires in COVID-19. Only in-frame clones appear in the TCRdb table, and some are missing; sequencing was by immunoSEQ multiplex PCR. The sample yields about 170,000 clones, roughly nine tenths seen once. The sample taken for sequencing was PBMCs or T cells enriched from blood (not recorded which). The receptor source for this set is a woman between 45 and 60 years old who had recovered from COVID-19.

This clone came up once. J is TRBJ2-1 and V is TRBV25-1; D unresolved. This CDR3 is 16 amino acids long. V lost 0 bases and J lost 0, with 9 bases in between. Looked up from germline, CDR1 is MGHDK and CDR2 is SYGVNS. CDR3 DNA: TGTGCCAGCAGTGAATATAAATCTAGCTCCTACAATGAGCAGTTCTTC. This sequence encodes CASSEYKSSSYNEQFF.

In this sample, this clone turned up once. Written as DNA, the CDR3 is TGTGCCATCGGTCAGACAGGGTTAAGCTCCTACAATGAGCAGTTCTTC. Its translation is CAIGQTGLSSYNEQFF. The chain has TRBV10-3 and TRBJ2-1; 7 positions agree with TRBD1. J gave up 0 bases and V 8 bases, and 10 bases lay outside the gene matches. Germline CDR1 is ENHRY and CDR2 is SYGVKD. CDR3 length: 16 residues.

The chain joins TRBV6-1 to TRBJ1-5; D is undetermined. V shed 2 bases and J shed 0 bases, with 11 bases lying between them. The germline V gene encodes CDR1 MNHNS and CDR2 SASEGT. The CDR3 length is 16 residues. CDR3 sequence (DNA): TGTGCCAGCAGTGAACTTCGCAGAATTAGCAATCAGCCCCAGCATTTT. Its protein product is CASSELRRISNQPQHF.

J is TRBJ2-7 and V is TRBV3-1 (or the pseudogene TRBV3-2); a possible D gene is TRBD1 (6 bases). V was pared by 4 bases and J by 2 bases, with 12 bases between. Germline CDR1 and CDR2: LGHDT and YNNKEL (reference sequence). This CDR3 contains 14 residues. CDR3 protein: CASSLTGSTYEQYF. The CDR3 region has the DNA TGTGCCAGCAGCCTGACAGGTTCGACCTACGAGCAGTACTTC.